The 27 T cell receptor beta chains below were found in one sample sequenced in a study of type 1 regulatory T cells. One entry per CDR3 protein, called by TCRdb with MiXCR from the reads. Seen here are some 89,000 distinct CDR3 sequences, around a third observed once, and the top ten hold 2% to 2.5%. Material: CD4+ T cells, either the whole sample or a sorted fraction (not recorded which). Receptors were obtained from a human donor in good health.

This clonotype was seen a handful of times. This chain connects TRBV12-3 or TRBV12-4 to TRBJ2-2; a weak D match, TRBD2 (5 bases). This CDR3 contains 16 residues. Trimming left V 5 bases short and J 3 bases short, with 16 bases between. CDR3 in DNA: TGTGCCAGCAGTCGTTATCTGGGAGTGGACACCGGGGAGCTGTTTTTT. Amino acid sequence: CASSRYLGVDTGELFF.

The chain couples TRBV7-2 to TRBJ2-7; D may correspond to TRBD1 or TRBD2 (6 bases each). CDR3 length: 13 residues. Germline V gene data show CDR1 as SGHTA and CDR2 as FQGNSA. The V end lost 1 base, the J end lost 6 bases, and 10 bases lay between the germline ends. The CDR3 DNA follows: TGTGCCAGCAGCTTAGATGGGGGGCGCGAGCAGTACTTC. Its translation: CASSLDGGREQYF.

This chain links TRBV20-1 with TRBJ2-3; TRBD2 matches at 7 bases. Per germline, CDR1 DFQATT and CDR2 SNEGSKA (reference sequence). Unmatched junction bases numbered 7, after V lost 2 bases and J lost 5 bases. This CDR3 region has 14 residues. CDR3 loop: CSARNLAEVDTQYF. CDR3 DNA: TGCAGTGCTAGAAACCTAGCGGAGGTAGATACGCAGTATTTT.

The J gene is TRBJ2-2, the V gene TRBV19, with TRBD1 matching 9 bases. The CDR3 is 15 residues long. The V gene's germline CDR1 is LNHDA and CDR2 SQIVND (reference sequence). V lost 3 bases, J lost 6 bases, and 5 bases stayed unmatched. Written as DNA, the CDR3 is TGTGCCAGTAGTATTCTTACAGGGGGCTCCGGGGAGCTGTTTTTT. It is translated as CASSILTGGSGELFF.

V gene TRBV12-3 or TRBV12-4 combines with J gene TRBJ1-6; D is unresolved. V lost 2 bases, J lost 15 bases, and 14 bases lay in between. CDR3 length: 13 amino acids. This CDR3 is CASSLRAAANLHF. The CDR3 nucleotides read TGTGCCAGCAGTTTACGGGCCGCCGCGAACCTCCACTTT.

This clonotype was picked up a small number of times. This chain links TRBV7-8 with TRBJ2-7; TRBD1 aligns across 9 bases. This CDR3 comprises 15 residues. J was trimmed by 2 bases and V by 5 bases; bases with no gene match: 7. The V gene's germline CDR1 is SGHVS and CDR2 FQNEAQ. Here the CDR3 reads CASSPQGARTYEQYF. The CDR3, as DNA: TGTGCCAGCAGCCCACAGGGGGCCCGGACCTACGAGCAGTACTTC.

The chain carries TRBV18 and TRBJ2-5; 13 nucleotides agree with TRBD2. The germline V gene encodes CDR1 KGHSH and CDR2 LQKENI. J was trimmed by 5 bases and V by 1 base; bases with no gene match: 4. This CDR3 spans 16 amino acids. CDR3 sequence: CASSPRTSGSLETQYF. The CDR3 DNA sequence: TGTGCCAGCTCACCACGGACTAGCGGGAGTCTGGAGACCCAGTACTTC.

The chain joins TRBV30 to TRBJ1-3; 9 bases map to TRBD1. With 2 bases clipped from V and 4 bases from J, the junction kept 6 bases outside the gene matches. Germline CDR1 GTSNPN, CDR2 SVGIG (reference sequence). The CDR3 runs 15 residues. This CDR3 is CAWSLSGQGGNTIYF. In nucleotides, the CDR3 is TGTGCCTGGAGTTTATCCGGACAGGGGGGAAACACCATATATTTT.

The sample holds a few counts of this clonotype. The chain has TRBV29-1 and TRBJ2-1, with TRBD2 matching 8 bases. V dropped 1 base and J dropped 13; count of bases not matched to a gene: 6. In germline, CDR1 is SQVTM, CDR2 ANQGSEA. The CDR3 sequence is 12 residues long. The chain's CDR3 is CSVEGYTSGQFF. The CDR3 coding sequence is TGCAGCGTTGAAGGTTATACTAGCGGTCAGTTCTTC.

J is TRBJ1-3 and V is TRBV5-4, with D unresolved. The length of the CDR3 is 17 residues. The V end was cut by 0 bases, the J end by 0 bases, with 13 bases between. Germline CDR1 SGHNT, CDR2 YYREEE (reference sequence). In DNA, the CDR3 is TGTGCCAGCAGCTTGGTGAGAGGCCCTCACTCTGGAAACACCATATATTTT. Translation gives CASSLVRGPHSGNTIYF. Supplemented by reference TRBV5-4 and TRBJ1-3, the full variable domain reads ETGVTQSPTHLIKTRGQQVTLRCSSQSGHNTVSWYQQALGQGPQFIFQYYREEENGRGNFPPRFSGLQFPNYSSELNVNALELDDSALYLCASSLVRGPHSGNTIYFGEGSWLTVV.

The chain couples TRBV24-1 to TRBJ1-1; D gene ambiguous. The CDR3 loop spans 13 amino acids. V was clipped by 8 bases and J by 5 bases, with 14 bases between them. The germline gives CDR1 KGHDR, CDR2 SFDVKD. The CDR3 region is CATKGPAGTEAFF. CDR3 coding DNA: TGTGCCACCAAAGGCCCGGCGGGTACTGAAGCTTTCTTT.

This chain uses TRBV4-2 with TRBJ1-6, with unresolved D. The CDR3 has 17 amino acids. Trimming shortened V by 0 bases and J by 5 bases, and 14 bases separated the two germline ends. Germline assignment: CDR1 LGHNA and CDR2 YNFKEQ. Here the CDR3 reads CASSQDTTPRNNSPLHF. The CDR3 DNA sequence: TGTGCCAGCAGCCAAGATACGACCCCGAGGAATAATTCACCCCTCCACTTT.

This sequence joins TRBV4-3 and TRBJ2-6; D is possibly TRBD2 (5 bases). Per the germline V gene, CDR1 is LGHNA and CDR2 is YSLEER. V shed 1 base and J shed 2 bases, with 18 bases lying between them. This CDR3 is 19 amino acids long. This CDR3 reads CASSQVALAGEAGANVLTF. In DNA form, the CDR3 reads TGCGCCAGCAGCCAAGTGGCGCTGGCGGGCGAGGCTGGGGCCAACGTCCTGACTTTC.

This clonotype was counted between two and nine times. The rearrangement joins TRBV20-1 to TRBJ2-4; 14 bases fit TRBD2. Trimming at V came to 5 bases and at J to 5 bases, leaving 8 bases not matched to a gene. CDR3 size: 16 residues. CDR1 and CDR2 from the germline V gene are DFQATT and SNEGSKA (reference sequence). CDR3 residues: CSAQKAGLAGENIQYF. CDR3 DNA: TGCAGTGCTCAAAAAGCGGGACTAGCGGGGGAAAACATTCAGTACTTC.

DNA of the CDR3: TGTGCCATCAAGACAGAAAATGAAAAACTGTTTTTT. Its protein is CAIKTENEKLFF. This chain uses TRBV10-3 with TRBJ1-4, with D perhaps TRBD1 (5 bases). The CDR3 is made up of 12 amino acids. Deletions cut 7 bases from V and 5 bases from J, with 8 bases between. The germline CDR1 and CDR2 sequences are ENHRY and SYGVKD.

V usage is TRBV20-1 and J usage is TRBJ2-1; D unclear. The V and J ends lost 3 bases and 0 bases respectively, with 6 bases between them. CDR3 size: 13 residues. Germline CDR1 is DFQATT and CDR2 is SNEGSKA (reference sequence). The chain's CDR3 is CSASIDSYNEQFF. CDR3 sequence (DNA): TGCAGTGCTAGCATTGACTCCTACAATGAGCAGTTCTTC.

This clonotype occurred a few times. The V and J genes are TRBV7-2 and TRBJ2-2; 7 bases agree with TRBD2. Germline V lookup: CDR1 SGHTA, CDR2 FQGNSA. Losses at the gene ends were 5 bases for V and 3 bases for J; bases not matched to a gene: 6. This CDR3 has 15 amino acids. The CDR3 loop is CASSMSGGHTGELFF. CDR3 sequence (DNA): TGTGCCAGCAGCATGTCGGGAGGCCACACCGGGGAGCTGTTTTTT. Full variable domain (remainder filled in from reference TRBV7-2 and TRBJ2-2): GAGVSQSPSNKVTEKGKDVELRCDPISGHTALYWYRQSLGQGLEFLIYFQGNSAPDKSGLPSDRFSAERTGGSVSTLTIQRTQQEDSAVYLCASSMSGGHTGELFFGEGSRLTVL.

The chain couples TRBV6-1 to TRBJ2-7; possibly TRBD1 for D (5 bases). CDR3 length equals 15 residues. The V end was cut by 9 bases, the J end by 3 bases, with 21 bases between. Looked up from germline, CDR1 is MNHNS and CDR2 is SASEGT. CDR3 sequence (DNA): TGTGCCAGTGCGAAGGGGCTTCTGCTAGGCTACGAGCAGTACTTC. It specifies CASAKGLLLGYEQYF.

The chain carries TRBV28 and TRBJ2-5, with D perhaps matching TRBD1 (6 bases). In germline, CDR1 is MDHEN, CDR2 SYDVKM. With 4 bases removed from V and 1 base from J, the gap between germline ends came to 16 bases. The CDR3 loop spans 16 amino acids. The DNA of the CDR3 is TGTGCCAGCAGTTCAGGGGTTCGCCCCTCCCAAGAGACCCAGTACTTC. It encodes CASSSGVRPSQETQYF.

The chain joins TRBV27 to TRBJ1-4; D is unresolved. This CDR3 has 18 residues. Germline lookup yields CDR1 MNHEY and CDR2 SMNVEV (reference sequence). V was pared by 2 bases and J by 8 bases, with 24 bases between. CDR3 sequence: CASSLHKNSGVVVEKLFF. The CDR3 DNA sequence: TGTGCCAGCAGTTTACATAAAAACAGCGGAGTGGTGGTAGAAAAACTGTTTTTT.

This clonotype showed up just a few times. The chain links TRBV7-8 to TRBJ2-3, with D maybe TRBD2 (6 bases). The CDR3 has 18 residues. V lost 5 bases, J lost 0 bases, and 21 bases lay in between. Germline CDR1 and CDR2: SGHVS and FQNEAQ. CDR3 amino acids: CASSRNRLTRTSTDTQYF. The CDR3 DNA reads as TGTGCCAGCAGCCGAAATCGCTTGACTAGAACTAGCACAGATACGCAGTATTTT.

This clonotype has just a few counts. This chain joins TRBV12-3 or TRBV12-4 and TRBJ2-1, with 9 bases lining up with TRBD2. V dropped 4 bases and J dropped 8; count of bases not matched to a gene: 12. This CDR3 has 16 residues. CDR3: CASSSLAGVGGYEQFF. In nucleotides, the CDR3 is TGTGCCAGCAGTTCCTTAGCGGGAGTAGGGGGCTATGAGCAGTTCTTC.

This clonotype occurred a few times. This chain connects TRBV20-1 to TRBJ1-2; D remains ambiguous. Trimming cost V 8 bases and J 4 bases, with 26 bases left between them. CDR1 is DFQATT, CDR2 SNEGSKA, per germline (reference sequence). This CDR3 region has 16 residues. The CDR3 reads CSPGLQDAEAGYGYTF. The DNA of the CDR3 is TGCAGTCCCGGACTTCAGGACGCCGAAGCAGGCTATGGCTACACCTTC.

This clonotype was seen more than once but under ten times. The CDR3 DNA reads as TGCAGTGCTAGGATAGCGGGAGATCACGAGCAGTACTTC. Protein product: CSARIAGDHEQYF. This chain joins TRBV20-1 and TRBJ2-7; 9 nucleotides align to TRBD2. In germline, CDR1 is DFQATT, CDR2 SNEGSKA (reference sequence). This CDR3 is built from 13 residues. Trimming cost V 3 bases and J 5 bases; bases outside gene matches: 5.

This clonotype has just a few counts. This chain joins TRBV28 and TRBJ2-5, with D hard to call. The CDR3 covers 13 residues. The germline V gene has CDR1 MDHEN and CDR2 SYDVKM. Trimming stripped 4 bases from V and 3 bases from J, with 9 bases between. DNA for the CDR3: TGTGCCAGCAGTTCGAACCCAAAAGAGACCCAGTACTTC. Its protein is CASSSNPKETQYF.

The gene calls are TRBV5-1 and TRBJ2-2; D is perhaps TRBD1 or TRBD2 (5 bases each). The CDR3 contains 12 residues. Trimming stripped 5 bases from V and 7 bases from J, with 9 bases between. Germline V gene sequence: CDR1 SGHRS, CDR2 YFSETQ. CDR3 sequence reads: CASRRDVGELFF. Here the CDR3 DNA reads TGCGCCAGCAGACGGGACGTCGGGGAGCTGTTTTTT.

Worth noting for this clonotype: At one end the junction does not follow the germline gene, possibly because of a read error. The rearrangement joins TRBV3-1 to TRBJ1-2, with D possibly matching TRBD1 (5 bases). Germline lookup yields CDR1 LGHDT and CDR2 YNNKEL (reference sequence). CDR3 length: 15 amino acids. CDR3 loop: CAGSQDSNRLYGYTF. CDR3 nucleotides: TGTGCCGGCAGCCAAGATTCGAACAGGCTATATGGCTACACCTTC.